This T cell receptor (beta chain) was sequenced for a study of regulatory T cells in long-lasting Graves disease. Assembly of TCR beta libraries relied on iRepertoire HTBI primers together with Arm-PCR of CDR3 regions. Each CDR3 protein gets one entry after TCRdb re-called the multiplex PCR reads with MiXCR. Found here are 440,000 or so distinct CDR3 sequences, about 17% of them singletons; the top ten hold roughly a tenth. V dropped 6 bases and J dropped 4 bases, with 24 bases sitting between them. This CDR3 contains 16 residues. Looked up from germline, CDR1 is DFQATT and CDR2 is SNEGSKA (reference sequence). This clonotype was seen at least ten times. Sample time point: newly diagnosed GD, antithyroid drugs for less than 3 months. RNA isolated from PBMCs was used to make the TCR library. These data were likewise used in another study, on T cells in Graves' hyperthyroidism and ophthalmopathy.

This chain links TRBV20-1 with TRBJ1-1; D gene ambiguous. The input for sequencing was peripheral blood mononuclear cells (PBMCs), taken at new diagnosis, from a patient treated with antithyroid drugs. The sequence came from a woman aged 30 to 39 with Graves disease. The CDR3 loop reads CSAQAESMAAGTEAFF. CDR3 DNA sequence: TGCAGTGCCCAAGCCGAATCGATGGCCGCGGGCACTGAAGCTTTCTTT.